A single T cell receptor (beta chain) is shown here with its context. Its antigen is undetermined. TCRdb fed the RACE reads into MiXCR, producing one record per CDR3 protein. The repertoire holds 140,000 or so distinct CDR3 sequences, over 9.5% seen once, with around 1.4% in the top ten. Time point in this sample: patch test 2, 6 weeks after DPC sensitization. Treatment: therapeutic diphenylcyclopropenone sensitization with weekly scalp DPC. Alopecia patients deemed DPC-suitable, aged 18 to 70, excluding pregnancy. These data belong to a study of human T cells and chemical hapten exposure. The overall study: How much TCR each sample yielded varied, mostly because pooled library volumes differed slightly.

Study-wide points: Donors in the study had alopecia, meaning their immune response may differ from healthy people's.

V was trimmed by 5 bases and J by 12 bases, leaving 14 bases between them. From germline, CDR1 is SEHNR and CDR2 FQNEAQ (reference sequence). This CDR3 is 12 amino acids long. The V call is TRBV7-9, the J call TRBJ2-1, with D perhaps given as TRBD1 or TRBD2 (5 bases each). The TCR comes from a woman in her fifties or sixties with alopecia areata. Some clones in this sample may be carry-over from other donors' samples. Material: whole blood, obtained in connection with sensitization to the hapten diphenylcyclopropenone (DPC). DNA of the CDR3: TGTGCCAGCAGCCCGGGACCTCGTGTGCAGTTCTTC. It codes for CASSPGPRVQFF.